The 5 T cell receptor beta chains given below trace back to one sample, sequenced in a study of T cells in Graves' hyperthyroidism and ophthalmopathy. Amplification yielded TCR beta CDR3 regions, with RNA transcripts as the source. HTBI primers were the set used in a first-round RT-PCR of the TCR CDR3. MiXCR, run by TCRdb on the multiplex PCR reads, gives a single entry per CDR3 protein. In the table there are roughly 530,000 distinct CDR3 sequences, 15% to 20% of which are singletons. The sample comprised blood. The source is a woman in her late teens or twenties with Graves' ophthalmopathy.

The table lists this clonotype with a few counts. The CDR3 sequence is CASSVASRSYEQYF. The CDR3 DNA sequence: TGTGCCAGCAGCGTAGCTTCTCGCTCCTACGAGCAGTACTTC. V and J are TRBV9 and TRBJ2-7; D unclear. Trimming shortened V by 0 bases and J by 0 bases, and 7 bases separated the two germline ends. There are 14 residues in the CDR3. The germline gives CDR1 SGDLS, CDR2 YYNGEE.

This clonotype was detected many times. The CDR3: CATSDSRRLAGGPHEQYF. CDR3 in DNA: TGTGCCACCAGTGATTCGAGACGACTAGCGGGAGGGCCACACGAGCAGTACTTC. The chain employs TRBV24-1 and TRBJ2-7; 14 nucleotides align to TRBD2. The length of the CDR3 is 18 residues. Looked up from germline, CDR1 is KGHDR and CDR2 is SFDVKD. With 2 bases clipped from V and 5 bases from J, the junction kept 10 bases outside the gene matches.

This clonotype was seen repeatedly, ten times or more. The rearrangement links TRBV30 to TRBJ1-5; 7 nucleotides align to TRBD1. The ends lost 3 bases at V and 2 bases at J; junction bases unmatched: 4. The CDR3 has 14 residues. Per the germline V gene, CDR1 is GTSNPN and CDR2 is SVGIG (reference sequence). The CDR3 reads CAWRTGMGNQPQHF. The CDR3 nucleotides read TGTGCCTGGAGGACAGGGATGGGCAATCAGCCCCAGCATTTT. Full variable domain (outside the CDR3, taken from reference TRBV30 and TRBJ1-5): SQTIHQWPATLVQPVGSPLSLECTVEGTSNPNLYWYRQAAGRGLQLLFYSVGIGQISSEVPQNLSASRPQDRQFILSSKKLLLSDSGFYLCAWRTGMGNQPQHFGDGTRLSIL.

Only a few counts were recorded for this clonotype. The chain joins TRBV12-3 or TRBV12-4 to TRBJ1-3; D unresolved. V lost 5 bases and J 0 bases, leaving 17 bases between the germline ends. The CDR3 length is 17 residues. The CDR3 reads CASSQSFIDSSGNTIYF. DNA for the CDR3: TGTGCCAGCAGTCAATCCTTCATTGATTCCTCTGGAAACACCATATATTTT.

This clonotype was counted at least ten times. CDR3: CATSRDRDRGGEKLFF. In DNA form, the CDR3 reads TGTGCCACCAGCAGAGACCGGGACAGGGGAGGGGAAAAACTGTTTTTT. The chain uses TRBV15 and TRBJ1-4, with TRBD1 identical over 10 bases. CDR1 is LNHNV, CDR2 YYDKDF, per germline (reference sequence). The CDR3 consists of 16 residues. The junction had 6 bases not matched to a gene; V was cut back by 0 bases and J by 8 bases.